The 4 T cell receptor beta chains given below trace back to one sample, sequenced in a study of cytomegalovirus exposure and HLA in healthy donors. PCR was performed using 60 Vbeta and 13 Jbeta primers. The assay was immunoSEQ multiplex PCR, and TCRdb's table has in-frame clones only and misses some. This table has about 160,000 clones, approximately 80% appearing once. Sequencing input: PBMCs. The origin of the receptors is a man aged 18 to 29 in good health and CMV-seropositive.

V usage is TRBV4-3 and J usage is TRBJ1-5; no firm D call. Per the germline V gene, CDR1 is LGHNA and CDR2 is YSLEER. The V end was cut by 0 bases, the J end by 0 bases, with 6 bases between. The CDR3 sequence is 15 residues long. CDR3 in DNA: TGCGCCAGCAGCCAAGACGTCTATAGCAATCAGCCCCAGCATTTT. It is translated as CASSQDVYSNQPQHF.

The genes are TRBV29-1 and TRBJ2-5; TRBD2 aligns across 8 bases. V was pared by 3 bases and J by 6 bases, with 12 bases of the junction left unmatched. The CDR3 loop spans 15 amino acids. Germline CDR1 SQVTM, CDR2 ANQGSEA. Written as DNA, the CDR3 is TGCAGCGTTGAGGGCGGGAGGCCTCCTCGAAAGACCCAGTACTTC. Its protein product is CSVEGGRPPRKTQYF. The variable domain in full, completed from reference TRBV29-1 and TRBJ2-5, reads SAVISQKPSRDICQRGTSLTIQCQVDSQVTMMFWYRQQPGQSLTLIATANQGSEATYESGFVIDKFPISRPNLTFSTLTVSNMSPEDSSIYLCSVEGGRPPRKTQYFGPGTRLLVL.

The chain employs TRBV6-4 and TRBJ2-3; the D gene is possibly TRBD1 (6 bases). Per the germline V gene, CDR1 is MRHNA and CDR2 is SNTAGT. The CDR3 extends over 13 amino acids. Trimming left V 4 bases short and J 6 bases short, with 11 bases between. The CDR3 region has the DNA TGTGCCAGCAGTGGAGGACAGCCCGATACGCAGTATTTT. Protein: CASSGGQPDTQYF.

This chain uses TRBV7-9 with TRBJ2-7; D possibly corresponds to TRBD1 (6 bases). The CDR3 extends over 17 amino acids. The germline gives CDR1 SEHNR, CDR2 FQNEAQ (reference sequence). Between the trimmed V and J ends, which lost 5 bases and 3 bases, there was a span of 23 bases. CDR3: CASSLNPMGQGHYEQYF. CDR3 in DNA: TGTGCCAGCAGCCTAAACCCAATGGGCCAGGGACACTACGAGCAGTACTTC.